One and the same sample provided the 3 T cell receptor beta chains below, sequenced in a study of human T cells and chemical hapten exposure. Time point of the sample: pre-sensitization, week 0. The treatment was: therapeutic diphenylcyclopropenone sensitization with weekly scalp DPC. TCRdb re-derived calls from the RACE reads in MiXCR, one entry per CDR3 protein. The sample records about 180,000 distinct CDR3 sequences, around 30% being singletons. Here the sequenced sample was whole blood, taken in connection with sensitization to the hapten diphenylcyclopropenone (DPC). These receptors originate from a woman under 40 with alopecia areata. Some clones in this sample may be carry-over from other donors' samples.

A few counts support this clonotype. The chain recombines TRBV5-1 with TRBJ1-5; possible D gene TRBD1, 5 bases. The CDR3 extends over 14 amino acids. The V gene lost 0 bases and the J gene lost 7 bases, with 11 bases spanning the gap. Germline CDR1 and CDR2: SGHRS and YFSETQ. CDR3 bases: TGCGCCAGCAGCTTGGGGGACCTTGGGCAGCCCCAGCATTTT. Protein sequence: CASSLGDLGQPQHF.

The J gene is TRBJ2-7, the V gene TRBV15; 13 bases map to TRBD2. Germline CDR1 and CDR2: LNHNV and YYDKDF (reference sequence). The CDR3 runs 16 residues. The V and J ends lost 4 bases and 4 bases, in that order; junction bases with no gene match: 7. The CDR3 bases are TGTGCCACCAGCAAATTACTAGCGGGAGGGGAGTACGAGCAGTACTTC. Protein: CATSKLLAGGEYEQYF.

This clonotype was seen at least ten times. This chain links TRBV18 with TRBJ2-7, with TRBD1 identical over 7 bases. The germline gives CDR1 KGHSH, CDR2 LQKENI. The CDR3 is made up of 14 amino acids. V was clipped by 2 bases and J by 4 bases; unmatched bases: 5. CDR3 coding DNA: TGTGCCAGCTCACCATCAGCAGGGGGATACGAGCAGTACTTC. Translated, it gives CASSPSAGGYEQYF. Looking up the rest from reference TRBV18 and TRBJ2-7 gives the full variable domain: NAGVMQNPRHLVRRRGQEARLRCSPMKGHSHVYWYRQLPEEGLKFMVYLQKENIIDESGMPKERFSAEFPKEGPSILRIQQVVRGDSAAYFCASSPSAGGYEQYFGPGTRLTVT.